In this sample, the clone carrying this T cell receptor (beta chain) turned up a few times. The antigen is undetermined. Here the gene names and germline are mouse. The read finishes 4 residues shy of the CDR3 end, and the germline J gene is used to complete it. Separation of pooled cutaneous lymph node cells was by sorting with CD4, CD8alpha, NKG2D, NKG2ACE and other markers. The data stem from a study of CD8+ T cells in alopecia areata. Study-wide background: Grafts of skin from C3H/HeJ donors aged roughly 6-12 months with spontaneous alopecia went to female C3H/HeJ mice aged about 6-10 weeks. Study-wide points: Patients displayed less clarity in TCR sharing than mice, a finding possibly related to HLA. Normal skin's resident alphabeta T cells are sequenced alongside lesional scalp T cells. Clonality in lesional scalp, especially alopecia totalis/universalis, exceeded that of normal scalp.

cDNA prepared by RNA extraction and subsequent reverse transcription served as the template for sequencing. Some clones are missing from TCRdb's copy, which holds only in-frame ones; the method was immunoSEQ multiplex PCR. There are around 300,000 clones in the sample, none observed a single time. Germline-derived CDR1 and CDR2 are NNHNN and SYGAGS (reference sequence). There are 16 residues in the CDR3. The V and J ends lost 1 base and 0 bases, in that order; junction bases with no gene match: 4. The chain employs TRBV13-2 and TRBJ1-2; 9 bases fit TRBD1. This TCR came from a C3H/HeJ mouse with alopecia areata. For this mouse line, the MHC haplotype is H2-k. The sample taken for sequencing was CD4+ T cells sorted from a lymph node. The covered CDR3 bases are TGTGCCAGCGGTGATCCGGGACAGGGAACAAACTCC. Amino acids: CASGDPGQGTNS. The CDR3 in its entirety is CASGDPGQGTNSDYTF.